One and the same sample provided the 10 T cell receptor beta chains below, sequenced in a study of T-cell memory formation after mild COVID-19 (dated by TCRdb to the early 2020s). To prepare the library, 5' RACE was applied. Sequencing was carried out with an Illumina NovaSeq 6000. TCRdb trimmed public reads at Q25 via fastp, called clones via MiXCR and kept in-frame beta chains. Rows are unified per CDR3 protein, each entry keeping the most common DNA and genes. This sample comprises 350,000 to 500,000 distinct CDR3 sequences, around 17% of them detected only once. The ten largest account for about 22% of the sample. The sequencing input was PBMCs or a T cell subset sorted from them (not recorded which). All receptors come from a man younger than 35 who had mild COVID-19 (a few samples of this study predate the infection). The sample titles of this study are shuffled in the database, so cell type and time point are left out; the donor was told from shared clones.

The CDR3 loop reads CASSFLARLAGASTGELFF. DNA of the CDR3: TGTGCCAGCAGTTTCCTCGCTAGACTAGCGGGGGCCTCCACCGGGGAGCTGTTTTTT. V gene TRBV12-3 or TRBV12-4 combines with J gene TRBJ2-2, with TRBD2 matching 12 bases. After removal of 3 bases from V and 4 bases from J, the junction contained 12 bases not matched to a gene. The CDR3 spans 19 residues.

V and J are TRBV5-1 and TRBJ2-3, with D perhaps TRBD1 (5 bases). CDR1 is SGHRS, CDR2 YFSETQ, per germline. Trimming removed 1 base from V and 6 bases from J, with 15 bases in between. This CDR3 has 15 amino acids. The CDR3 region has the DNA TGCGCCAGCAGCTTGAGGGGTCGGTATGGGGATACGCAGTATTTT. This gives the protein CASSLRGRYGDTQYF.

This clonotype was observed a handful of times. A much more abundant neighbour one base away suggests this may be a read error. The chain employs TRBV9 and TRBJ2-3; 11 nucleotides align to TRBD2. CDR1 SGDLS and CDR2 YYNGEE come from the germline V gene. The CDR3 totals 15 residues. The CDR3 sequence is CASSFSGGATDKQYF. CDR3 in DNA: TGTGCCAGCAGCTTTAGCGGGGGGGCCACAGATAAGCAGTATTTT.

This clonotype was seen just once. The J gene is TRBJ1-1, the V gene TRBV10-2; D ambiguous. The CDR3 has 16 amino acids. Germline loops: CDR1 WSHSY, CDR2 SAAADI. Trimming took 0 bases from V and 3 from J, leaving 14 bases between them. The CDR3 loop reads CASSESFSADDTEAFF. CDR3 nucleotides: TGCGCCAGCAGTGAGTCTTTCTCGGCAGACGACACTGAAGCTTTCTTT.

This clonotype has a handful of counts. The J gene is TRBJ2-1, the V gene TRBV3-1, with D perhaps TRBD2 (6 bases). The CDR3 sequence is 13 residues long. Germline V lookup: CDR1 LGHDT, CDR2 YNNKEL (reference sequence). Trimming took 3 bases from V and 10 from J, leaving 13 bases between them. Here the CDR3 DNA reads TGTGCCAGCAGCCAGGGAAGAGGACTAGAGCAGTTCTTC. Translating it yields CASSQGRGLEQFF.

In this sample, this clonotype turned up a few times. CDR3 amino acids: CSARDNGRVNTEAFF. CDR3 coding DNA: TGCAGTGCTAGAGATAACGGCAGAGTGAACACTGAAGCTTTCTTT. The chain employs TRBV20-1 and TRBJ1-1; no clear D. Trimming shortened V by 0 bases and J by 0 bases, and 11 bases separated the two germline ends. Germline CDR1 reads DFQATT; CDR2 reads SNEGSKA (reference sequence). The CDR3 is 15 amino acids.

The chain has TRBV7-6 and TRBJ2-2, with D hard to call. The length of the CDR3 is 12 residues. V lost 4 bases to trimming and J lost 3 bases, with 3 bases between them. Germline assignment: CDR1 SGHVS and CDR2 FNYEAQ. The CDR3 coding sequence is TGTGCCAGCAGCTATCACACCGGGGAGCTGTTTTTT. It translates to CASSYHTGELFF. Full variable domain (outside the CDR3, taken from reference TRBV7-6 and TRBJ2-2): GAGVSQSPRYKVTKRGQDVALRCDPISGHVSLYWYRQALGQGPEFLTYFNYEAQQDKSGLPNDRFSAERPEGSISTLTIQRTEQRDSAMYRCASSYHTGELFFGEGSRLTVL.

This clonotype was counted ten times or more. This sequence joins TRBV5-1 and TRBJ2-5; 12 nucleotides line up with TRBD2. This CDR3 spans 14 amino acids. CDR1 is SGHRS, CDR2 YFSETQ, per germline. The V segment lost 3 bases and the J segment 3 bases; nucleotides outside the gene matches: 0. The CDR3 sequence: CASSWTSGEETQYF. The CDR3, as DNA: TGCGCCAGCAGCTGGACTAGCGGGGAAGAGACCCAGTACTTC.

The CDR3 sequence: CASSLGQGDQFF. DNA for the CDR3: TGTGCCAGCAGCTTGGGACAGGGGGATCAGTTCTTC. J is TRBJ2-1 and V is TRBV11-2; 11 bases align to TRBD1. V shed 3 bases and J 13 bases; nucleotides not matched to a gene: 2. Germline V lookup: CDR1 SGHAT, CDR2 FQNNGV. The CDR3 is made up of 12 amino acids.

This clonotype was counted between two and nine times. The chain joins TRBV5-5 to TRBJ1-5; D may be TRBD1 (6 bases). CDR3 length: 18 residues. CDR1 and CDR2 from the germline V gene are SGHKS and YYEKEE (reference sequence). The V end was cut by 4 bases, the J end by 7 bases, with 27 bases between. The CDR3 region is CASSQTTATGPQGQPQHF. The CDR3 coding sequence is TGTGCCAGCAGCCAGACTACAGCGACAGGCCCACAAGGACAGCCCCAGCATTTT. The variable domain in full, with the rest retrieved from reference TRBV5-5 and TRBJ1-5, is DAGVTQSPTHLIKTRGQQVTLRCSPISGHKSVSWYQQVLGQGPQFIFQYYEKEERGRGNFPDRFSARQFPNYSSELNVNALLLGDSALYLCASSQTTATGPQGQPQHFGDGTRLSIL.